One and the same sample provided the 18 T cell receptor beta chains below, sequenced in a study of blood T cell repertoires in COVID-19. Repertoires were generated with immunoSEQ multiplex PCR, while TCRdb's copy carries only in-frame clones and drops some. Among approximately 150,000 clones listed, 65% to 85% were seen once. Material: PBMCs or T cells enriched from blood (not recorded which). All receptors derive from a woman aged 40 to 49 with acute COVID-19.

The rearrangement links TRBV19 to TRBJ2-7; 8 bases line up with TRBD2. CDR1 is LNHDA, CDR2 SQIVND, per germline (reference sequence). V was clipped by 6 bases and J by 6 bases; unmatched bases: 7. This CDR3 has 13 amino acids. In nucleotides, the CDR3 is TGTGCCAGTAGCGGGAGGGCCGGTGGCGAGCAGTACGTC. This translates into CASSGRAGGEQYV.

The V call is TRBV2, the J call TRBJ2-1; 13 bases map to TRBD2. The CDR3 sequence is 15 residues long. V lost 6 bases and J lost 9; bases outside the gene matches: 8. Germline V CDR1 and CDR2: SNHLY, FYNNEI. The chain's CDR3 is CASRGGLAGEAEQFF. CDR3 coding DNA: TGTGCCAGCAGGGGAGGACTAGCGGGAGAGGCTGAGCAGTTCTTC.

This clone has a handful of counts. The DNA of the CDR3 is TGTGCCACCAGTGATAGGGCGGTTCACGGCGGGGAGACCCAGTACTTC. This sequence encodes CATSDRAVHGGETQYF. The chain is built from TRBV24-1 and TRBJ2-5; D might be TRBD2 (5 bases). The germline gives CDR1 KGHDR, CDR2 SFDVKD. The V and J ends lost 3 bases and 5 bases respectively, with 18 bases between them. CDR3 length: 16 residues.

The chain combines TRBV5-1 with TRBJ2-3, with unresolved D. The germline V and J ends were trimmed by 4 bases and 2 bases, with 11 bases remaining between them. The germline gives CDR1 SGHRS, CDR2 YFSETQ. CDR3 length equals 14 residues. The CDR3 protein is CASSTGRYTDTQYF. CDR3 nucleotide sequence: TGCGCCAGCAGCACGGGTCGGTACACAGATACGCAGTATTTT.

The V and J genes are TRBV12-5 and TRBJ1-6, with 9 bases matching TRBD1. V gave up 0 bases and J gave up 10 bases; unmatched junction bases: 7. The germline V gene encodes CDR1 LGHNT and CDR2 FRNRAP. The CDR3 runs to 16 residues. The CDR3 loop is CASGLVLGTGPSPLHF. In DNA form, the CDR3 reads TGTGCTAGTGGTTTGGTACTAGGGACAGGGCCCTCACCCCTCCACTTT.

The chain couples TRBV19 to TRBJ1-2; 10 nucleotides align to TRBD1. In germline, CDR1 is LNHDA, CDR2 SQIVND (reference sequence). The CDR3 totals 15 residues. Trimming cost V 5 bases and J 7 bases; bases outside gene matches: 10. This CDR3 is CASSPSGTGVLGYTF. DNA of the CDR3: TGTGCCAGTAGTCCCTCCGGGACAGGGGTACTTGGCTACACCTTC.

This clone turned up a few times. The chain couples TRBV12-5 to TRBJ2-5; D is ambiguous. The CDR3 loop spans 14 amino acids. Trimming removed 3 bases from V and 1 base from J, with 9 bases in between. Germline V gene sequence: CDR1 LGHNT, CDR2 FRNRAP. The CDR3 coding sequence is TGTGCTAGTGGTTTCAGTGGGCCCCAAGAGACCCAGTACTTC. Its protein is CASGFSGPQETQYF.

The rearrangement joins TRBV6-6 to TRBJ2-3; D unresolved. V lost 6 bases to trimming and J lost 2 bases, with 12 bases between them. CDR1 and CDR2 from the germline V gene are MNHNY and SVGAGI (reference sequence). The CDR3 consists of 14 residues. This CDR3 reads CASRTGWATDTQYF. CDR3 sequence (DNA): TGTGCCAGCAGGACCGGTTGGGCCACAGATACGCAGTATTTT.

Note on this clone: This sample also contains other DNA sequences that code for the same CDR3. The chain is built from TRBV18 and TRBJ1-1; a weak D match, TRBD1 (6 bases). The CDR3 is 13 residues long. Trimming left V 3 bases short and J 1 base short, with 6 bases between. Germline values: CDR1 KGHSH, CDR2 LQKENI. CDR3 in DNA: TGTGCCAGCTCACCGGGACAGAACACTGAAGCTTTCTTT. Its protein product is CASSPGQNTEAFF. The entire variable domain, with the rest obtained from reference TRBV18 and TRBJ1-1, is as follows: NAGVMQNPRHLVRRRGQEARLRCSPMKGHSHVYWYRQLPEEGLKFMVYLQKENIIDESGMPKERFSAEFPKEGPSILRIQQVVRGDSAAYFCASSPGQNTEAFFGQGTRLTVV.

CDR3 protein: CASTSDSYNEKLFF. The CDR3 nucleotides are TGTGCCAGTACTTCCGACAGTTATAATGAAAAACTGTTTTTT. V is TRBV19 and J is TRBJ1-4; D perhaps matches TRBD1 (5 bases). CDR1 LNHDA and CDR2 SQIVND come from the germline V gene (reference sequence). V gave up 7 bases and J gave up 4 bases, with 13 bases separating them. There are 14 residues in the CDR3.

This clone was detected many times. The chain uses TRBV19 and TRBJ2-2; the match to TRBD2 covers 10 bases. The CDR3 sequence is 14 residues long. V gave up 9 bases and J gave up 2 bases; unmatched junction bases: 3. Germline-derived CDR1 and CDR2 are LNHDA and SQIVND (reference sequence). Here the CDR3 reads CASTSGINTGELFF. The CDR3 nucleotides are TGTGCCAGCACTAGCGGGATAAACACCGGGGAGCTGTTTTTT.

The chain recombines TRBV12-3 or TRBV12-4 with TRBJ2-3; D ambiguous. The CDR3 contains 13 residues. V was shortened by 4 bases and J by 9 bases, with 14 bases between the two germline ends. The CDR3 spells CASSSPLVPTQYF. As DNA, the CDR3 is TGTGCCAGCAGTTCCCCCCTAGTGCCAACGCAGTATTTT.

The CDR3 DNA reads TGCGCCAGCAGCACGGACAGGGTAAAGACCCAGTACTTC. Protein product: CASSTDRVKTQYF. The rearrangement links TRBV5-1 to TRBJ2-5; 8 bases align to TRBD1. The ends lost 4 bases at V and 6 bases at J; junction bases unmatched: 5. The germline V gene has CDR1 SGHRS and CDR2 YFSETQ. This CDR3 comprises 13 residues.

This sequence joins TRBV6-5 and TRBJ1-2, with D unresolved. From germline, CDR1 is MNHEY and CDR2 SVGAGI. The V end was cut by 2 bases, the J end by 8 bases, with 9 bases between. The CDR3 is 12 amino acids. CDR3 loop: CASSYEVLGYTF. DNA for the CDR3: TGTGCCAGCAGTTACGAGGTTTTAGGCTACACCTTC.

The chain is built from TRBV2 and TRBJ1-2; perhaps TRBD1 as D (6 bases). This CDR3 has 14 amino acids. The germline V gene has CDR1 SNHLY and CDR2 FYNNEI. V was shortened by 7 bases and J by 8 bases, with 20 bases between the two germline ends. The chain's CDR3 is CASILSGVIGGYTF. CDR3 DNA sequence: TGTGCCAGCATTCTGTCAGGGGTGATTGGGGGCTACACCTTC.

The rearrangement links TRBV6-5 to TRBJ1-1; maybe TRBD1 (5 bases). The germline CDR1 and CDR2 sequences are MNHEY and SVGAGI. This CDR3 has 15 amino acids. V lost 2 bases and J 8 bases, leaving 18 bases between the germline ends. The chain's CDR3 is CASSYGDRGAAEAFF. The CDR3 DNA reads TGTGCCAGCAGTTACGGCGACCGTGGGGCTGCGGAAGCTTTCTTT.

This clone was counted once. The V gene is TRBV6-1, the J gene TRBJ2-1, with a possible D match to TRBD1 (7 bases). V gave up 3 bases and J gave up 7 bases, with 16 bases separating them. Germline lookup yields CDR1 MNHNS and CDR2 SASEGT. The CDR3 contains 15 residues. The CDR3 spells CASSDPGGRKNEQFF. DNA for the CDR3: TGTGCCAGCAGTGATCCAGGGGGGCGCAAAAATGAGCAGTTCTTC.

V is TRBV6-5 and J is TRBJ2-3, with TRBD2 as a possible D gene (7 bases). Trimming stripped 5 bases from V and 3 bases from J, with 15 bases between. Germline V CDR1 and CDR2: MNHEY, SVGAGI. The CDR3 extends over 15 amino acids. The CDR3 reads CASSRRGGRTDTQYF. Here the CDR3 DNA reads TGTGCCAGCAGTCGGAGGGGGGGCCGGACAGATACGCAGTATTTT.